This note documents a single TCR beta chain sequence. The sample belongs to a study of blood T cell repertoires in COVID-19. Across the whole study: PBMCs, B-cell-depleted T cells, or T cells provided the cDNA or gDNA that made up the material.

CDR1 and CDR2 from the germline V gene are LNHDA and SQIVND (reference sequence). V was pared by 8 bases and J by 3 bases, with 6 bases of the junction left unmatched. The CDR3 covers 14 residues. Here immunoSEQ multiplex PCR was the method, and the copy in TCRdb shows in-frame clones only, minus some. The sample holds about 120,000 clones, around 90% seen once. The sample taken for sequencing was peripheral blood. This sequence joins TRBV19 and TRBJ2-3; the match to TRBD2 covers 9 bases. This receptor was obtained from a woman aged 50 to 60 with active or convalescent COVID-19. Written as DNA, the CDR3 is TGTGCCAGTCAAAGGCTAGCGGGAACAGATACGCAGTATTTT. This sequence encodes CASQRLAGTDTQYF.